This passage covers 10 T cell receptor beta chains from one sample sequenced in a study of cytomegalovirus exposure and HLA in healthy donors listed by TCRdb under 2017. Library preparation used the immunoSEQ multiplex PCR assay. The multiplex PCR relied on a mix of 60 forward primers for TCR Vbeta segments and 13 reverse primers for TCR Jbeta segments. TCRdb obtained this table from immuneACCESS and retained in-frame rearrangements with V and J assigned. These tables miss some clones; where compared with another copy, unresolved V genes account for less than half of the shortfall, and the remainder is unexplained. Within this sample are roughly 180,000 clones, with roughly 78% of them counted one time only. The ten top clones hold 13% of the sample. Sequencing input: PBMCs. The receptor source for this set is a woman between 50 and 59 years old in good health and CMV-seropositive.

The chain couples TRBV10-1 to TRBJ2-7, with D perhaps matching TRBD1 (6 bases). Germline V gene sequence: CDR1 WNHNN, CDR2 SYGVQD (reference sequence). Trimming took off 5 bases at V and 2 bases at J, with 13 bases between the two ends. The CDR3 has 14 residues. CDR3 amino acids: CASSTGTMTYEQYF. CDR3 nucleotides: TGCGCCAGCAGTACCGGGACAATGACCTACGAGCAGTACTTC.

The J gene is TRBJ1-1, the V gene TRBV2; 9 bases are shared with TRBD1. V lost 5 bases to trimming and J lost 3 bases; unmatched junction nucleotides: 7. The CDR3 spans 15 residues. The germline gives CDR1 SNHLY, CDR2 FYNNEI. The CDR3 DNA is TGTGCCAGCAGTATACCCGGGACAGGGTACACTGAAGCTTTCTTT. Amino acids: CASSIPGTGYTEAFF.

This chain links TRBV4-2 with TRBJ1-2, with 8 nucleotides matching TRBD1. V was pared by 0 bases and J by 4 bases, with 10 bases of the junction left unmatched. The CDR3 totals 17 residues. CDR1 and CDR2 (germline): LGHNA, YNFKEQ. The CDR3 nucleotides read TGTGCCAGCAGCCAAGAGCTCAGGCAGGGGGCTTCCTATGGCTACACCTTC. Translation gives CASSQELRQGASYGYTF.

The chain recombines TRBV7-6 with TRBJ2-1, with 7 bases fitting TRBD1. CDR3 length: 17 amino acids. With V trimmed by 5 bases and J by 9 bases, 19 bases remained unmatched. Looked up from germline, CDR1 is SGHVS and CDR2 is FNYEAQ. The CDR3 loop is CASSRTTRQGLLGEQFF. The CDR3 DNA is TGTGCCAGCAGCCGTACTACCCGACAGGGCTTGCTTGGTGAGCAGTTCTTC.

The chain carries TRBV28 and TRBJ1-2, with TRBD1 matching over 10 bases. CDR3 length: 13 residues. From germline, CDR1 is MDHEN and CDR2 SYDVKM. The ends lost 6 bases at V and 8 bases at J; junction bases unmatched: 6. CDR3 loop: CASSAAGQGGYTF. The CDR3 bases are TGTGCCAGCAGCGCAGCGGGACAGGGGGGCTACACCTTC.

The J gene is TRBJ2-3, the V gene TRBV27; D not certain. The CDR3 has 13 residues. The V gene lost 0 bases and the J gene lost 2 bases, with 3 bases spanning the gap. Germline V gene lookup returns CDR1 MNHEY and CDR2 SMNVEV (reference sequence). This chain's CDR3 is CASSLSFTDTQYF. The DNA of the CDR3 is TGTGCCAGCAGTTTATCCTTCACAGATACGCAGTATTTT.

The rearrangement joins TRBV5-8 to TRBJ1-5; 7 bases agree with TRBD1. V was clipped by 5 bases and J by 2 bases; unmatched bases: 10. Germline CDR1 is SGHTS and CDR2 is YDEGEE. The CDR3 extends over 16 amino acids. CDR3 DNA: TGTGCCAGCAGACCGTTACAGGGGATAGGCAATCAGCCCCAGCATTTT. Residues: CASRPLQGIGNQPQHF.

The chain carries TRBV11-2 and TRBJ2-1, with 9 bases identical to TRBD2. The CDR3 length is 15 residues. CDR1 is SGHAT, CDR2 FQNNGV, per germline. The V segment lost 4 bases and the J segment 4 bases; nucleotides outside the gene matches: 5. The CDR3: CASSSGSGGYNEQFF. DNA of the CDR3: TGTGCCAGCAGCTCTGGTAGCGGGGGTTACAATGAGCAGTTCTTC.

The gene calls are TRBV9 and TRBJ1-4, with unresolved D. V lost 0 bases, J lost 1 base, and 7 bases lay in between. Germline V gene data show CDR1 as SGDLS and CDR2 as YYNGEE. CDR3 length: 15 residues. CDR3: CASSVGGVTNEKLFF. The CDR3 coding sequence is TGTGCCAGCAGCGTAGGCGGGGTAACTAATGAAAAACTGTTTTTT.

The gene calls are TRBV10-3 and TRBJ2-7; 11 bases map to TRBD2. The CDR3 sequence is 14 residues long. Unmatched junction bases numbered 11, after V lost 10 bases and J lost 6 bases. Germline V gives CDR1 ENHRY, CDR2 SYGVKD. The CDR3 DNA reads as TGTGCCACAGACCGTAGCGGGGGGGCGTCCGAGCAGTACTTC. Its translation: CATDRSGGASEQYF.